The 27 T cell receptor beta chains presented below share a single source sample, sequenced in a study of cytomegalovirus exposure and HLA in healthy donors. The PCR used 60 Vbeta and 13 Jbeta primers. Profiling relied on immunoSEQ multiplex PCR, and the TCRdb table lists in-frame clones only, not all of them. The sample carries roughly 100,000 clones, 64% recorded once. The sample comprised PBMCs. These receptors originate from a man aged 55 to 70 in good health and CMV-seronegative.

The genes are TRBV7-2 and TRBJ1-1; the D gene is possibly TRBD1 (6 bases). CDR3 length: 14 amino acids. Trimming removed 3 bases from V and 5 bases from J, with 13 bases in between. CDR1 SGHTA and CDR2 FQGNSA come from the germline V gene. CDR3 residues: CASSLDSSWTEAFF. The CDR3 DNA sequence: TGTGCCAGCAGCTTGGACAGTTCGTGGACTGAAGCTTTCTTT.

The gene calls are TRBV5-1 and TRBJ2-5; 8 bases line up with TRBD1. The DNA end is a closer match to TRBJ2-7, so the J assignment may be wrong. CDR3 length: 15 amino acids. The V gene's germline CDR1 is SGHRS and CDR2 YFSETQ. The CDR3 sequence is CASSLGTGFSYEQYF. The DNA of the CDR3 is TGCGCCAGCAGCTTGGGGACAGGGTTCTCCTACGAGCAGTACTTC.

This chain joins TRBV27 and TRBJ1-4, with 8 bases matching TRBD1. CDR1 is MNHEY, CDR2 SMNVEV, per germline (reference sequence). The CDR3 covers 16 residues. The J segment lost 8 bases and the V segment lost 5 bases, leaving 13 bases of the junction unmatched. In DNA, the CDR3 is TGTGCCAGCAGTCTCCTATTCAGGGGGCGCAACGAAAAACTGTTTTTT. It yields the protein CASSLLFRGRNEKLFF. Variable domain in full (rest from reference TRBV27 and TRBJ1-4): EAQVTQNPRYLITVTGKKLTVTCSQNMNHEYMSWYRQDPGLGLRQIYYSMNVEVTDKGDVPEGYKVSRKEKRNFPLILESPSPNQTSLYFCASSLLFRGRNEKLFFGSGTQLSVL.

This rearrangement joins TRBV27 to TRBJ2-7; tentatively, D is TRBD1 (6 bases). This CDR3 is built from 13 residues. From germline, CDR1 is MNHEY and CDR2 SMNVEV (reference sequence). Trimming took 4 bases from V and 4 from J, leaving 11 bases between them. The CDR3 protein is CASSSYTGYEQYF. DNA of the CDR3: TGTGCCAGCAGTTCTTACACAGGGTACGAGCAGTACTTC.

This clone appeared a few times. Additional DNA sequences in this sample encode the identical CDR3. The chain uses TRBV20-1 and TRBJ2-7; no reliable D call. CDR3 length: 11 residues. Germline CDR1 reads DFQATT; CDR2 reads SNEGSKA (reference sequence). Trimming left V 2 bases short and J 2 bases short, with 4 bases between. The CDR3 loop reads CSARLAYEQYF. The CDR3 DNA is TGCAGTGCTAGACTAGCCTACGAGCAGTACTTC.

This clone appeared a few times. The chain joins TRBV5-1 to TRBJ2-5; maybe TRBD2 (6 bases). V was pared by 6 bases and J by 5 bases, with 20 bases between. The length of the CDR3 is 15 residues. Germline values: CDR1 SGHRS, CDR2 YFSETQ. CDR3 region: CASNAGTLFRETQYF. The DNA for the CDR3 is TGCGCCAGCAACGCCGGGACTCTCTTTCGGGAGACCCAGTACTTC.

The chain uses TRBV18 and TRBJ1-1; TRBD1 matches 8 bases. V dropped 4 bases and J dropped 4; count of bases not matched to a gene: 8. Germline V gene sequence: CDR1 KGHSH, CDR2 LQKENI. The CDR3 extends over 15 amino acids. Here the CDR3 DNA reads TGTGCCAGCTCACAAGGACAGGGTGGGTCCACTGAAGCTTTCTTT. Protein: CASSQGQGGSTEAFF.

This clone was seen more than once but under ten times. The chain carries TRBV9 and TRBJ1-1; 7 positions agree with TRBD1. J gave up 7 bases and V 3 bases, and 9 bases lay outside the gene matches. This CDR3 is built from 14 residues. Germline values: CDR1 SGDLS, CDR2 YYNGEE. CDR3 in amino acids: CASSAQGGAGEAFF. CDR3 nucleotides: TGTGCCAGCAGCGCCCAGGGGGGCGCAGGTGAAGCTTTCTTT.

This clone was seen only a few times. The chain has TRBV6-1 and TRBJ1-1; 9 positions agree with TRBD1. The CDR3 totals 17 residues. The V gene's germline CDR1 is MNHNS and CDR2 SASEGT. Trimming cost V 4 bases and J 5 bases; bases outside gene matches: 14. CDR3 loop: CASSVPGTGKFTTEAFF. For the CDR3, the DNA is TGTGCCAGCAGTGTTCCGGGGACAGGGAAATTTACAACTGAAGCTTTCTTT.

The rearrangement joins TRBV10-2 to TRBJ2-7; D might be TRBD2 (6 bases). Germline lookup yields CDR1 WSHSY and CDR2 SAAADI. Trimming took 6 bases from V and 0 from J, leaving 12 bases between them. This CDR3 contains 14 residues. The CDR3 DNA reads TGCGCCAGCAGATTTGGAGGGGCCTCCTACGAGCAGTACTTC. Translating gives CASRFGGASYEQYF.

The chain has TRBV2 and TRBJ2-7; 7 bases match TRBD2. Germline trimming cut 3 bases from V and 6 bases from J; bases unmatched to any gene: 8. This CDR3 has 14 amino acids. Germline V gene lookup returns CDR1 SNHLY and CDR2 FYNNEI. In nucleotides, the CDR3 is TGTGCCAGCAGTGAGGAGGGAGGGCCAGTCGAGCAGTACTTC. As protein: CASSEEGGPVEQYF.

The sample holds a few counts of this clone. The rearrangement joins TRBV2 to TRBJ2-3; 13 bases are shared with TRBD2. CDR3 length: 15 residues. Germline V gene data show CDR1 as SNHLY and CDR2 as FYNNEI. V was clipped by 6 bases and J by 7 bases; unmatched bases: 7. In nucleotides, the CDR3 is TGTGCCAGCAGGGGGGGGACTAGCGGGACGAATACGCAGTATTTT. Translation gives CASRGGTSGTNTQYF. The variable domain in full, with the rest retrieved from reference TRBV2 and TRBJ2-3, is EPEVTQTPSHQVTQMGQEVILRCVPISNHLYFYWYRQILGQKVEFLVSFYNNEISEKSEIFDDQFSVERPDGSNFTLKIRSTKLEDSAMYFCASRGGTSGTNTQYFGPGTRLTVL.

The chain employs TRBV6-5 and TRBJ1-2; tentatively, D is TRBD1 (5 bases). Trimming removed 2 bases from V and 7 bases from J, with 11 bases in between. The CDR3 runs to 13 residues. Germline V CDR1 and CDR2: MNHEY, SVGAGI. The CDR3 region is CASSYGGEGGYTF. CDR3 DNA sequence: TGTGCCAGCAGTTACGGAGGGGAGGGTGGCTACACCTTC.

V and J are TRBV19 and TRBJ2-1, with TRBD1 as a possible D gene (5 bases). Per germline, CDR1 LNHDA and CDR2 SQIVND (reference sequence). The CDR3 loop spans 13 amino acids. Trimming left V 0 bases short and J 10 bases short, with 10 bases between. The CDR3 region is CASSIEFSGEQFF. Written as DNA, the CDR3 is TGTGCCAGTAGTATAGAGTTCTCAGGGGAGCAGTTCTTC.

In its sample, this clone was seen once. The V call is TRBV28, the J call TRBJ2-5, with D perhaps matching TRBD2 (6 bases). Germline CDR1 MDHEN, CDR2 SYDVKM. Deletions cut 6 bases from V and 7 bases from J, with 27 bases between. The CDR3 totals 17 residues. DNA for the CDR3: TGTGCCAGCAGCCCGACTGATGGGCGGGGTATCGTTGGGACCCAGTACTTC. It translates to CASSPTDGRGIVGTQYF. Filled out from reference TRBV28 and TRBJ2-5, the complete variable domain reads DVKVTQSSRYLVKRTGEKVFLECVQDMDHENMFWYRQDPGLGLRLIYFSYDVKMKEKGDIPEGYSVSREKKERFSLILESASTNQTSMYLCASSPTDGRGIVGTQYFGPGTRLLVL.

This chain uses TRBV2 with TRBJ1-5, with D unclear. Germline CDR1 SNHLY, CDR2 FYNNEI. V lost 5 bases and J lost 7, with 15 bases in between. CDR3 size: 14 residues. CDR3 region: CASSKGQAGQPQHF. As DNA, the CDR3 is TGTGCCAGCAGTAAAGGGCAGGCTGGGCAGCCCCAGCATTTT.

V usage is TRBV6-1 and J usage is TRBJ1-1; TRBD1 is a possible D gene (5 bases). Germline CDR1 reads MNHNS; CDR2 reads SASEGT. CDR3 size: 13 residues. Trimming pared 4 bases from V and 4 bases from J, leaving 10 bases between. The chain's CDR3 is CASSAGVGTEAFF. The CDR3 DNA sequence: TGTGCCAGCAGTGCGGGGGTCGGCACTGAAGCTTTCTTT.

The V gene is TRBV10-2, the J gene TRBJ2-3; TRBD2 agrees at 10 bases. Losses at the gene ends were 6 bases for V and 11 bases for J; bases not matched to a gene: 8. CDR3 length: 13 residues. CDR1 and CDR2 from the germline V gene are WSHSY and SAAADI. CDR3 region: CASRGTSALVQYF. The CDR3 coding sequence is TGCGCCAGCAGGGGGACTAGCGCCCTTGTGCAGTATTTT.

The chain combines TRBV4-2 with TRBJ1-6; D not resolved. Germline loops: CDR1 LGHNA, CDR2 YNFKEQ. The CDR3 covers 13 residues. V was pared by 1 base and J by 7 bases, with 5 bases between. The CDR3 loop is CASSQVINSPLHF. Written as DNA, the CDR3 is TGTGCCAGCAGCCAAGTAATAAATTCACCCCTCCACTTT.

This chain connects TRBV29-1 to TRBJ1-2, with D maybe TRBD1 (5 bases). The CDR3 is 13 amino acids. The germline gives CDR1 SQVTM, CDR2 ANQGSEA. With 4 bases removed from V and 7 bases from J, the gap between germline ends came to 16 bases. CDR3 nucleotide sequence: TGCAGCGTTGTAGACAGCCCCGCGGGTGGCTACACCTTC. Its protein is CSVVDSPAGGYTF.

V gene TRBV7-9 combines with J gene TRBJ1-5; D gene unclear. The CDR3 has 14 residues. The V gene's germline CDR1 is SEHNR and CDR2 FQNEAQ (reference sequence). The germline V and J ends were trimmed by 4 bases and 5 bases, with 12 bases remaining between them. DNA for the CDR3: TGTGCCAGCAGCTCCGCCGGGAGGTATCAGCCCCAGCATTTT. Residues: CASSSAGRYQPQHF.

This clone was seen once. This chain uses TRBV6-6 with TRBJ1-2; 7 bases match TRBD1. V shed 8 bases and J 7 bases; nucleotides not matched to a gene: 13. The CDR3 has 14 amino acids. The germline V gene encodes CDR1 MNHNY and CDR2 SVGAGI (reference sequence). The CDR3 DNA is TGTGCCAGCGGCCCCGGGGACAGCTTACTTGGCTACACCTTC. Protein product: CASGPGDSLLGYTF.

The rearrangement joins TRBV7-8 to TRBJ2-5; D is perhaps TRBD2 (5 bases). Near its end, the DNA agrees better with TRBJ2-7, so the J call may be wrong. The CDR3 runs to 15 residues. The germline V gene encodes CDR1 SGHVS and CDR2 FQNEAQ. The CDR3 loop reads CASSLAGETGYEQYF. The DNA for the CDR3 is TGTGCCAGCAGCTTAGCCGGGGAAACTGGGTACGAGCAGTACTTC.

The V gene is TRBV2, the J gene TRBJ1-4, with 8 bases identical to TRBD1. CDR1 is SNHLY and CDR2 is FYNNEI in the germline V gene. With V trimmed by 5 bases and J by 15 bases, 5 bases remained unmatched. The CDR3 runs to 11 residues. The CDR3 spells CASSPYRGLFF. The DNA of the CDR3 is TGTGCCAGCAGTCCCTACAGGGGGTTGTTTTTT. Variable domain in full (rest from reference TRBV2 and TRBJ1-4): EPEVTQTPSHQVTQMGQEVILRCVPISNHLYFYWYRQILGQKVEFLVSFYNNEISEKSEIFDDQFSVERPDGSNFTLKIRSTKLEDSAMYFCASSPYRGLFFGSGTQLSVL.

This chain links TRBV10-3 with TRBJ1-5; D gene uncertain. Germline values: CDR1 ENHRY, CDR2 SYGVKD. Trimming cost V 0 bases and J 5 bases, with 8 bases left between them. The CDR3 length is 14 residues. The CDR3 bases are TGTGCCATCAGTGAGTCTTCCGGGGATCAGCCCCAGCATTTT. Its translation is CAISESSGDQPQHF.

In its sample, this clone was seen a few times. For the CDR3, the DNA is TGTGCCAGCAGTGGGGAGGTTACGTACCAAGAGACCCAGTACTTC. It yields the protein CASSGEVTYQETQYF. The V call is TRBV2, the J call TRBJ2-5; D perhaps matches TRBD2 (6 bases). The CDR3 runs to 15 residues. The V end was cut by 4 bases, the J end by 0 bases, with 12 bases between. Germline CDR1 reads SNHLY; CDR2 reads FYNNEI.

The CDR3 DNA is TGTGCCAGCAGCTTAGATTCCGGGAACTACGAGCAGTACTTC. Its protein is CASSLDSGNYEQYF. The chain is built from TRBV11-2 and TRBJ2-7; D is perhaps TRBD2 (5 bases). The CDR3 extends over 14 amino acids. The V end was cut by 0 bases, the J end by 3 bases, with 9 bases between. Germline V gene sequence: CDR1 SGHAT, CDR2 FQNNGV.